The 13 T cell receptor beta chains presented below share a single source sample, sequenced in a study of T cells in Graves' hyperthyroidism and ophthalmopathy. Regions amplified from RNA transcripts were the TCR beta CDR3 regions. The HTBI primer set was used in a first-round RT-PCR of the TCR CDR3. TCRdb re-analysed the multiplex PCR reads in MiXCR, keeping a single row per CDR3 protein. This table holds fewer than 400,000 distinct CDR3 sequences, 15% to 19% found once. The specimen sequenced was blood. The receptors here all came from a woman aged 18-30 years with Graves' hyperthyroidism that later progressed to Graves' ophthalmopathy.

This clonotype showed up many times. The chain has TRBV20-1 and TRBJ2-1; 11 bases line up with TRBD2. Germline V CDR1 and CDR2: DFQATT, SNEGSKA (reference sequence). There are 17 residues in the CDR3. The V and J ends lost 0 bases and 7 bases, in that order; junction bases with no gene match: 11. The CDR3 loop is CSARDRGTGTSGNEQFF. CDR3 bases: TGCAGTGCTAGAGATAGGGGAACCGGGACTAGCGGAAATGAGCAGTTCTTC.

The chain joins TRBV9 to TRBJ2-3; D possibly corresponds to TRBD1 (5 bases). V was clipped by 2 bases and J by 5 bases, with 12 bases between them. CDR3 length: 14 amino acids. The germline gives CDR1 SGDLS, CDR2 YYNGEE. Here the CDR3 DNA reads TGTGCCAGCAGCGTGGGGCAGAATGGAGATACGCAGTATTTT. It translates to CASSVGQNGDTQYF.

The CDR3, as DNA: TGCAGTGCTAGGCCAGGTCCGACTAGCGGGGGGCTAAACACCGGGGAGCTGTTTTTT. Its protein is CSARPGPTSGGLNTGELFF. The chain carries TRBV20-1 and TRBJ2-2; TRBD2 matches at 13 bases. This CDR3 has 19 amino acids. Germline V CDR1 and CDR2: DFQATT, SNEGSKA (reference sequence). V shed 3 bases, J shed 2 bases, and the junction held 12 bases outside the gene matches.

This clonotype was counted at least ten times. This rearrangement joins TRBV6-1 to TRBJ2-5, with TRBD1 matching 12 bases. From germline, CDR1 is MNHNS and CDR2 SASEGT. The V segment lost 2 bases and the J segment 4 bases; nucleotides outside the gene matches: 5. The CDR3 loop spans 16 amino acids. The CDR3 region has the DNA TGTGCCAGCAGTGAAATGCGGGACAGGGGGCTAGAGACCCAGTACTTC. Encoded protein: CASSEMRDRGLETQYF.

V gene TRBV18 combines with J gene TRBJ2-6; D is unclear. CDR1 and CDR2 (germline): KGHSH, LQKENI. The CDR3 is 18 amino acids. The V gene lost 3 bases and the J gene lost 0 bases, with 15 bases spanning the gap. CDR3 amino acids: CASSPQGWTYSGANVLTF. CDR3 sequence (DNA): TGTGCCAGCTCACCTCAAGGTTGGACCTACTCTGGGGCCAACGTCCTGACTTTC.

In its sample, this clonotype was seen many times. The CDR3 nucleotides are TGTGCCAGCAGCCCAGGGACTAGCGGGAGATTTCCGGTCAGCACAGATACGCAGTATTTT. Its protein product is CASSPGTSGRFPVSTDTQYF. The chain joins TRBV11-2 to TRBJ2-3; 14 positions match TRBD2. The CDR3 has 20 amino acids. The V gene's germline CDR1 is SGHAT and CDR2 FQNNGV. The V and J ends lost 5 bases and 0 bases, in that order; junction bases with no gene match: 13. Looking up the rest from reference TRBV11-2 and TRBJ2-3 gives the full variable domain: EAGVAQSPRYKIIEKRQSVAFWCNPISGHATLYWYQQILGQGPKLLIQFQNNGVVDDSQLPKDRFSAERLKGVDSTLKIQPAKLEDSAVYLCASSPGTSGRFPVSTDTQYFGPGTRLTVL.

The chain is built from TRBV29-1 and TRBJ1-1, with TRBD1 matching 7 bases. The V gene's germline CDR1 is SQVTM and CDR2 ANQGSEA. V lost 7 bases and J lost 5; bases outside the gene matches: 7. The CDR3 covers 12 residues. The CDR3, as DNA: TGCAGCGGAAACAGGGGCAGAACTGAAGCTTTCTTT. It translates to CSGNRGRTEAFF. Together with reference TRBV29-1 and TRBJ1-1, the CDR3 gives the full variable domain: SAVISQKPSRDICQRGTSLTIQCQVDSQVTMMFWYRQQPGQSLTLIATANQGSEATYESGFVIDKFPISRPNLTFSTLTVSNMSPEDSSIYLCSGNRGRTEAFFGQGTRLTVV.

The rearrangement links TRBV7-6 to TRBJ2-3; D possibly corresponds to TRBD1 (5 bases). V lost 4 bases to trimming and J lost 4 bases, with 6 bases between them. The CDR3 extends over 12 amino acids. Looked up from germline, CDR1 is SGHVS and CDR2 is FNYEAQ. CDR3 sequence: CASSSGSDTQYF. CDR3 coding DNA: TGTGCCAGCAGCTCAGGGTCAGATACGCAGTATTTT.

The chain is built from TRBV28 and TRBJ1-3; 7 bases match TRBD1. The V and J ends lost 6 bases and 4 bases, in that order; junction bases with no gene match: 9. The CDR3 is 15 amino acids. Germline CDR1 reads MDHEN; CDR2 reads SYDVKM. The CDR3 DNA reads TGTGCCAGCAGCAAACACAGGGGTTTGGGAAACACCATATATTTT. Encoded protein: CASSKHRGLGNTIYF.

The sample holds many counts of this clonotype. The chain is built from TRBV11-2 and TRBJ2-1; the match to TRBD2 covers 12 bases. The V segment lost 3 bases and the J segment 7 bases; nucleotides outside the gene matches: 13. The CDR3 totals 18 residues. Germline V gives CDR1 SGHAT, CDR2 FQNNGV. CDR3 DNA: TGTGCCAGCAGCTTGGAACCTCTGACTAGCGGGAGTCATAATGAGCAGTTCTTC. This gives the protein CASSLEPLTSGSHNEQFF.

A single count supports this clonotype. The germline gene is not matched at one end of the junction; a read error may be the cause. This CDR3 reads CASSLGADQPPHF. In DNA, the CDR3 is TGTGCCAGCAGCTTAGGAGCCGATCAGCCCCCGCATTTT. V is TRBV11-1 and J is TRBJ1-5; D is uncertain. This CDR3 is 13 amino acids long. In germline, CDR1 is SGHAT, CDR2 FQDESV (reference sequence).

This clonotype came up many times. This sequence joins TRBV12-3 or TRBV12-4 and TRBJ2-3, with 8 bases that match TRBD1. V dropped 1 base and J dropped 3; count of bases not matched to a gene: 3. The CDR3 contains 15 residues. CDR3 protein: CASSLVTGVTDTQYF. CDR3 nucleotides: TGTGCCAGCAGTTTAGTGACAGGGGTGACAGATACGCAGTATTTT.

This clonotype was picked up a small number of times. This chain connects TRBV30 to TRBJ1-5; a possible D gene is TRBD1 (5 bases). The CDR3 sequence is 13 residues long. Trimming shortened V by 2 bases and J by 1 base, and 6 bases separated the two germline ends. The V gene's germline CDR1 is GTSNPN and CDR2 SVGIG (reference sequence). The CDR3 loop is CAWSRDSNQPQHF. The CDR3 DNA follows: TGTGCCTGGAGTAGGGACAGCAATCAGCCCCAGCATTTT.